Listed here is a single TCR beta chain. Its specificity is not known. These data belong to a study of T cell repertoires in cytomegalovirus infection. Background on the study: It can be stated that public TCR beta signatures indicated CMV infection as well as a matching HLA type.

TCRdb re-called the reads with MiXCR, one entry per CDR3 protein. The sample shows approximately 590,000 distinct CDR3 sequences, over 35% of them seen only once. The starting material was cultured PBMCs, obtained from culture after CMV antigen stimulation. This TCR came from a human donor in good health (CMV status not recorded). Some clones in this sample may be carry-over from other donors' samples.

The CDR3 here is CASSRQGVKTEAFF. CDR3 bases: TGTGCCAGCAGCCGACAGGGGGTAAAGACTGAAGCTTTCTTT. The J gene is TRBJ1-1, the V gene TRBV7-2; TRBD1 aligns across 9 bases. J lost 5 bases, V lost 5 bases, and 6 bases had no gene match. The CDR3 covers 14 residues. CDR1 and CDR2 (germline): SGHTA, FQGNSA.